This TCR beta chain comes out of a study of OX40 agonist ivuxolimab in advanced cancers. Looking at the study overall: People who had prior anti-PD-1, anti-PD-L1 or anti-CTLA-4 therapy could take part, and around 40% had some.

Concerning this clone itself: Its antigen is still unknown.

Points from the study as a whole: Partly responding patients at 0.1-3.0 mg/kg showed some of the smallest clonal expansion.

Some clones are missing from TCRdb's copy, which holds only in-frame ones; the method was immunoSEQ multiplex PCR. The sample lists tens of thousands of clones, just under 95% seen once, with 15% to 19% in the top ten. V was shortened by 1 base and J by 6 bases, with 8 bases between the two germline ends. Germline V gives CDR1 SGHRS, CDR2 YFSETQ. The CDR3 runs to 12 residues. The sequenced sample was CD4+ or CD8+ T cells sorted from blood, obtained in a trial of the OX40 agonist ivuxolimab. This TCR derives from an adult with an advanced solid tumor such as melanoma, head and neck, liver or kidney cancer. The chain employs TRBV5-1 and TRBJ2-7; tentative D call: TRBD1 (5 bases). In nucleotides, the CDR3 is TGCGCCAGCAGCTTGCAGGGCCGCGAGCAGTACTTC. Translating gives CASSLQGREQYF. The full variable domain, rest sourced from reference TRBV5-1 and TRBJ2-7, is KAGVTQTPRYLIKTRGQQVTLSCSPISGHRSVSWYQQTPGQGLQFLFEYFSETQRNKGNFPGRFSGRQFSNSRSEMNVSTLELGDSALYLCASSLQGREQYFGPGTRLTVT.